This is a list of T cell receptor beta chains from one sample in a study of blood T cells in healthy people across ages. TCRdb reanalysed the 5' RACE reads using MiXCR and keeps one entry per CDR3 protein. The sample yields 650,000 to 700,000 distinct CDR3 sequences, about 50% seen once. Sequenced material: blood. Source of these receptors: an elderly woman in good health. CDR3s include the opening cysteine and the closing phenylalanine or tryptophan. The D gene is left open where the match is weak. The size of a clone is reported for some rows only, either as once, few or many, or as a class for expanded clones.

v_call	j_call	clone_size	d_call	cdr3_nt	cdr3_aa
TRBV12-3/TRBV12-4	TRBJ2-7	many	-	TGTGCCAGCAGTTCGACAGGTACCTACGAGCAGTACTTC	CASSSTGTYEQYF
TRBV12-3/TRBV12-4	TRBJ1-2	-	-	TGTGCCAGCAGTTCCAGGCAGTTCCGTAACTATGGCTACACCTTC	CASSSRQFRNYGYTF
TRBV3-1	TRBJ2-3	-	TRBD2	TGTGCCAGCAGCCTTTTACTAGCGGGGAACACAGATACGCAGTATTTT	CASSLLLAGNTDTQYF
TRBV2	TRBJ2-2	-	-	TGTGCCAGCAGTGAAAGACTAAAAAACACCGGGGAGCTGTTTTTT	CASSERLKNTGELFF
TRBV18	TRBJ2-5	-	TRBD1	TGTGCCAGCTCACCGAAAAGGACAGGAGCAGAGACCCAGTACTTC	CASSPKRTGAETQYF
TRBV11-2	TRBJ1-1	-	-	TGTGCCAGCAGCTTGGGGTTACGAGTACACGAAGCTTTCTTT	CASSLGLRVHEAFF
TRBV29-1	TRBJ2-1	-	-	TGCAGCGTTGAAGGCCACCGGGCGGGGTACAATGAGCAGTTCTTC	CSVEGHRAGYNEQFF
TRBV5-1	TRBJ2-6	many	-	TGCGCCAGCAGCTTGTATTTATCGGGCTTTGGGGCCAACGTCCTGACTTTC	CASSLYLSGFGANVLTF
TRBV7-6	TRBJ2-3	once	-	TGTGCCAGCAGCTTAGCGGTCTTTACGGGAGAGGTCACAGATACGCAGTATTTT	CASSLAVFTGEVTDTQYF
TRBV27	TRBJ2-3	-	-	TGTGCCAGCAGCAGTCCCGAAGAGAACACAGATACGCAGTATTTT	CASSSPEENTDTQYF
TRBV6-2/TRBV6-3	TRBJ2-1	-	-	TGTGCCAGCAGTTACCACATTGGGGGACTCGAGAATGAGCAGTTCTTC	CASSYHIGGLENEQFF
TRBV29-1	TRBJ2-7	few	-	TGCAGCGTCCTTCAGACTAGTACCTACGAGCAGTACTTC	CSVLQTSTYEQYF
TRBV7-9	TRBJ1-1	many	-	TGTGCCAGCAAATGGGACACGAACACTGAAGCTTTCTTT	CASKWDTNTEAFF
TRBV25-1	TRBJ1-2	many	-	TGTGCCAGCAGTGAACCTGAGCGAGGGAACTATGGCTACACCTTC	CASSEPERGNYGYTF
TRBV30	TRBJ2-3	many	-	TGTGCCTGGAGTGCCCGAGATGGGCTTCGGGCGCAGTATTTT	CAWSARDGLRAQYF
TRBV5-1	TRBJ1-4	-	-	TGCGCCAGCAGCTTGGATGGGACCGATGAAAAACTGTTTTTT	CASSLDGTDEKLFF
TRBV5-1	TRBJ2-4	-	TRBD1	TGCGCCAGCAGCTTATGGGGAGACAGGGAAGCCAAAAACATTCAGTACTTC	CASSLWGDREAKNIQYF
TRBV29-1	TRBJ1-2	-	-	TGCAGCGTTGAACCCCAGGGACTTAACTATGGCTACACCTTC	CSVEPQGLNYGYTF
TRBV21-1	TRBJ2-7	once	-	TGTGCCAGCAGCAATTTGGGACAGGGAAAACCCCTCTACGAGCAGTACTTC	CASSNLGQGKPLYEQYF
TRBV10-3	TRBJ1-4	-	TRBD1	TGTGCCACCCAGGGGGACGAGTCGGTTAATGAAAAACTGTTTTTT	CATQGDESVNEKLFF
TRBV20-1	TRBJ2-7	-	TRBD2	TGCAGTAAGGGACTAGCGGGCCCCTACGAGCAGTACTTC	CSKGLAGPYEQYF
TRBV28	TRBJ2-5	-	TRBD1	TGTGCCAGCACTCTTCCCGGACAGGGGCAGGGGACCCAGTACTTC	CASTLPGQGQGTQYF
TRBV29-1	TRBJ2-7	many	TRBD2	TGCAGCGTTGCCGGGACTACTACCTACGAGCAGTACTTC	CSVAGTTTYEQYF
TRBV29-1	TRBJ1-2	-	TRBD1	TGCAGCGGAAATCCAGGGGGTGGCTATGGCTACACCTTC	CSGNPGGGYGYTF
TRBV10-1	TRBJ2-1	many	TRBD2	TGCGCCAGCAGTCCCTCTAGCGGGAAAAATGAGCAGTTCTTC	CASSPSSGKNEQFF
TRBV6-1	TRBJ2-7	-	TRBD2	TGTGCCAGCAGTGTAGCGGCGGGGGCCTACGAGCAGTACTTC	CASSVAAGAYEQYF
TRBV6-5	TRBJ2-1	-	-	TGTGCCAGCAGGGGGAGTCGGACAGCATACAATGAGCAGTTCTTC	CASRGSRTAYNEQFF
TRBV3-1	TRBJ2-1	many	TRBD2	TGTGCCAGCAGTCCGCCCGGGACTAGATTAAATGAGCAGTTCTTC	CASSPPGTRLNEQFF
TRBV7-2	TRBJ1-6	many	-	TGTGCCAGCAGCTCATCGACCGGATCACCCCTCCACTTT	CASSSSTGSPLHF
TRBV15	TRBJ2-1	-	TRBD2	TGTGCCACCAGCAGAGATTTCGGAGGACTAGCGACTTACAATGAGCAGTTCTTC	CATSRDFGGLATYNEQFF
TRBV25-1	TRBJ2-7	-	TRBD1	TGTGCCAGCAGTGATCCGGGACAGGGGTTCGGCAATGAGCAGTACTTC	CASSDPGQGFGNEQYF
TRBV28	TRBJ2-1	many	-	TGTGCCAGCAGTAGCAACGCGATGGGGGCGAATGAGCAGTTCTTC	CASSSNAMGANEQFF
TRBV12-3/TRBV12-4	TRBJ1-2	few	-	TGTGCCAGCAGTCTTGACAGTTTCAACGTCTATGGCTACACCTTC	CASSLDSFNVYGYTF
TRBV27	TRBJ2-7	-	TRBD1	TGTGCCAGCAGTTGGGTTGGGACAGTCTCCTACGAGCAGTACTTC	CASSWVGTVSYEQYF
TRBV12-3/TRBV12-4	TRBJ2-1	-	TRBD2	TGTGCCAGTTCTTCTGTTCCAGCCTTTGGGTTGCGGAGCGGGAGGATTGAGCAGTTCTTC	CASSSVPAFGLRSGRIEQFF
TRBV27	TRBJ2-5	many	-	TGTGCCAGCAGTTTAACGACAGCTTCGGTGGAGACCCAGTACTTC	CASSLTTASVETQYF
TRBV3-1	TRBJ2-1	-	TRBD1	TGTGCCAGCAGCCGCGGGACAGGGCGATTGTATGAGCAGTTCTTC	CASSRGTGRLYEQFF
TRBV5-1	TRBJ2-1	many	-	TGCGCCAGCAGCTTGGGGTACGAGTACTCCTACAATGAGCAGTTCTTC	CASSLGYEYSYNEQFF
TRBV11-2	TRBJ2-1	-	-	TGTGCCAGCAGCTTAGCGTTGAAGGTCAATGAGCAGTTCTTC	CASSLALKVNEQFF
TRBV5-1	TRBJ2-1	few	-	TGCGCCAGCGGTGGGACGGGTGGGAGCTCCTACAATGAGCAGTTCTTC	CASGGTGGSSYNEQFF
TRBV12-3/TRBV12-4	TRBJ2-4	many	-	TGTGCCAGCAGTCCGTCAATTGGAAACATTCAGTACTTC	CASSPSIGNIQYF
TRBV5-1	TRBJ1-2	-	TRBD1	TGCGCCAGCAGCGACCAGGGGGCGGACTATGGCTACACCTTC	CASSDQGADYGYTF
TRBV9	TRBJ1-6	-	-	TGTGCCAGCAGCCCACTGGACAGCTTAAATTCACCCCTCCACTTT	CASSPLDSLNSPLHF
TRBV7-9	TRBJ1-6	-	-	TGTGCCAGCAGCCCAAGTGATTCACCCCTCCACTTT	CASSPSDSPLHF
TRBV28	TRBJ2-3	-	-	TGTGCCACCACACCGACGGACCCTAGCACAGATACGCAGTATTTT	CATTPTDPSTDTQYF
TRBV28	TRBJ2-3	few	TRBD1	TGTGCCAGCTATACGACCGGGACAGGGGGCACAGATACGCAGTATTTT	CASYTTGTGGTDTQYF
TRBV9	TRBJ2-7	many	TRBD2	TGTGCCAGCAGCGTAGATAGCGGGGGAAGCTCCTACGAGCAGTACTTC	CASSVDSGGSSYEQYF
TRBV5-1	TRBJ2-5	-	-	TGCGCCAGCAGCTTGGTCATTAACAATGAGCAGTACTTC	CASSLVINNEQYF
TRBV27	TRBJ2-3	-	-	TGTGCCAGCAGTACCCGGACAGAGACAGATACGCAGTATTTT	CASSTRTETDTQYF
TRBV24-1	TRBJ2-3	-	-	TGTGCCACCAGTGACGCCAGATGGAGAAGCACAGATACGCAGTATTTT	CATSDARWRSTDTQYF
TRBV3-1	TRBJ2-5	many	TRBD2	TGTGCCAGCAGCTATATCGGACTAGGAGAGACCCAGTACTTC	CASSYIGLGETQYF
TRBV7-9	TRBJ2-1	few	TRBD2	TGTTCCGGGAGGGAGGCATTGAAGGAGCAGTTCTTC	CSGREALKEQFF
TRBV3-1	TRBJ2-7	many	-	TGTGCCAGCAGCCAAGAGAGCTACGAGCAGTACTTC	CASSQESYEQYF
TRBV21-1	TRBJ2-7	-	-	TGTGCCAGCAGATCGGACCCACCCTACGAGCAGTACTTC	CASRSDPPYEQYF
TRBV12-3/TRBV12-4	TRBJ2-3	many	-	TGTGCCAGCAGTCACCCACTGACAGTAGGCCTTGGGACGCAGTATTTT	CASSHPLTVGLGTQYF
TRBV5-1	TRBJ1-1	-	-	TGCGCCAGCAGCCCCAATCCGACAGGAACGAACACTGAAGCTTTCTTT	CASSPNPTGTNTEAFF
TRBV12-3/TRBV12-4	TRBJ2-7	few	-	TGTGCCAGCAGCCGAGGGGGGGCAGGGTTCTACGAGCAGTACTTC	CASSRGGAGFYEQYF
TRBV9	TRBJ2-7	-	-	TGTGCCAGCAGCGTAGAGGGGGGGACCTCCTACGAGCAGTACTTC	CASSVEGGTSYEQYF